A single T cell receptor (beta chain) is shown here with its context. The data were taken from a study of blood T cell repertoires in COVID-19. Using immunoSEQ multiplex PCR, the repertoire was profiled, and TCRdb retains in-frame clones only, with some absent. The sample holds 150,000 or so clones, roughly 80% seen once. The CDR3 totals 15 residues. Germline V gives CDR1 SGHTS, CDR2 YDEGEE. Trimming at V came to 4 bases and at J to 3 bases, leaving 4 bases not matched to a gene. The sequence was collected from a man aged 45-65 years who had recovered from COVID-19. The chain uses TRBV5-8 and TRBJ2-5, with 12 bases aligning to TRBD1. Material: PBMCs or T cells enriched from blood (not recorded which). CDR3 in DNA: TGTGCCAGCAGCCCGGGACAGGGGGCTGAAGAGACCCAGTACTTC. Residues: CASSPGQGAEETQYF.